This TCR beta chain was obtained from a study of shared clonotypes between healthy human individuals. Selected positively for CCR7 and CD45RO-negative, naive CD8 cells excluded terminally differentiated effector memory CD45RA+ cells. Of note for this clone: The sample contains more than one DNA sequence encoding this CDR3.

Profiling relied on immunoSEQ multiplex PCR, and the TCRdb table lists in-frame clones only, not all of them. The profile covers about 1,900,000 clones, with roughly 95% appearing a single time and roughly 1% taken by the ten largest. This TCR was recovered from a man aged 18 to 30 in good health. Sample: naive CD8+ T cells sorted from blood.

The CDR3 spells CASSLGSSSYEQYF. The CDR3 bases are TGTGCCAGCAGCTTGGGGTCCTCATCCTACGAGCAGTACTTC. The chain combines TRBV5-6 with TRBJ2-7, with D hard to call. Trimming removed 0 bases at V and 1 base at J, with 8 bases between. Germline V gene lookup returns CDR1 SGHDT and CDR2 YYEEEE. CDR3 length: 14 residues.